The table lists the clone carrying this T cell receptor (beta chain) with a count of one. The antigen remains unidentified. The protocol was immunoSEQ multiplex PCR, while the TCRdb copy is restricted to in-frame clones and leaves out a portion. The table records 70,000 to 95,000 clones, about 90% of them present only once. With autoimmune disease history or systemic immunosuppression, patients were excluded. Germline loops: CDR1 LNHDA, CDR2 SQIVND (reference sequence). V was clipped by 4 bases and J by 2 bases, with 21 bases between them. The CDR3 is made up of 18 amino acids. The sample comes from a study of OX40 agonist ivuxolimab in advanced cancers. Looking at the study overall: The treatment was a fully human IgG2 OX40 agonist, ivuxolimab. Findings and limits, study-wide: Clonal expansion in partial responders at 0.1-3.0 mg/kg ranked among the lowest.

V usage is TRBV19 and J usage is TRBJ1-5; tentative D call: TRBD1 (5 bases). The TCR originated in an adult with an advanced solid tumor such as melanoma, head and neck, liver or kidney cancer. The sample was CD4+ or CD8+ T cells sorted from blood, taken in a trial of the OX40 agonist ivuxolimab. This CDR3 reads CASSTGTGIRTGNQPQHF. For the CDR3, the DNA is TGTGCCAGTAGTACGGGGACGGGTATCAGAACTGGCAATCAGCCCCAGCATTTT.